A selection of T cell receptor beta chains follows, all from one sample in a study of T cell responses to AZD1222 COVID-19 vaccine. Data came from immunoSEQ multiplex PCR; TCRdb stores just in-frame clones and leaves some out. Here the sample spans about 170,000 clones, 80% to 90% being singletons. The sample was peripheral blood, taken on day 0 of AZD1222 vaccination. The receptors come from an adult in good health. Each CDR3 is given with its conserved first and last residue. Fields, in order: D gene, CDR3 length, J gene, V gene, clone size, CDR3 DNA, CDR3 protein. D genes are given only for firm matches. A row's size may be missing; if present it is once, few, many or a size class.

-,14,TRBJ1-1,TRBV7-9,-,TGTGCCACCCAGAAAGGGGAGGTGGACACTGAAGCTTTCTTT,CATQKGEVDTEAFF
-,16,TRBJ1-4,TRBV4-3,few,TGCGCCAGCAGCCAAGAGATAGAGGGATATTATGAAAAACTGTTTTTT,CASSQEIEGYYEKLFF
TRBD1,14,TRBJ2-7,TRBV19,once,TGTGCCAGTAGTCCCCTGGGACAGGACTACGAGCAGTACTTC,CASSPLGQDYEQYF
-,15,TRBJ2-7,TRBV10-3,-,TGTGCCAGCCGAACCCGGGACTCGAGCTCCTACGAGCAGTACTTC,CASRTRDSSSYEQYF
-,15,TRBJ1-3,TRBV5-4,-,TGTGCCAGCAGCTTGGGGGTCGGGTCGGGAAACACCATATATTTT,CASSLGVGSGNTIYF
-,13,TRBJ2-1,TRBV10-3,-,TGTGCCATCAGATTGTCTCAGGGGAATGAGCAGTTCTTC,CAIRLSQGNEQFF
TRBD1,15,TRBJ1-1,TRBV2,-,TGTGCCAGCAGAAGCGTGCGGGACAGGGGGTCTGAAGCTTTCTTT,CASRSVRDRGSEAFF
TRBD2,16,TRBJ2-3,TRBV7-2,-,TGTGCCAGCAGCTTAGTTAGGCTAGCGGGGCCAGATACGCAGTATTTT,CASSLVRLAGPDTQYF
-,14,TRBJ1-1,TRBV6-5,few,TGTGCCAGCAGTTACGGGGGTGTGAGCACTGAAGCTTTCTTT,CASSYGGVSTEAFF
-,15,TRBJ2-7,TRBV6-5,-,TGTGCCAGCAGCAAGACAGCTTCGCTATCCTACGAGCAGTACTTC,CASSKTASLSYEQYF
-,14,TRBJ1-6,TRBV10-2,-,TGCGCCAGCAGTGAGATGGGGTGGAATTCACCCCTCCACTTT,CASSEMGWNSPLHF
-,12,TRBJ2-7,TRBV5-1,-,TGCGCCAGCAGCAGGGATGGGGACGAGCAGTACTTC,CASSRDGDEQYF
-,13,TRBJ1-6,TRBV28,-,TGTGCCAGCAGTCCGCAAGCGAATTCACCCCTCCACTTT,CASSPQANSPLHF
-,13,TRBJ2-5,TRBV18,-,TGTGCCAGCTCAACGGGACTGCAAGAGACCCAGTACTTC,CASSTGLQETQYF
-,15,TRBJ2-7,TRBV6-6,-,TGTGCCAGCTGGGACCGGGACGTACTTTCCTACGAGCAGTACTTC,CASWDRDVLSYEQYF
-,11,TRBJ1-1,TRBV12-3/TRBV12-4,once,TGTGCCAGCAGTTTGAACGCAATGGCTTTCTTT,CASSLNAMAFF
-,15,TRBJ1-4,TRBV9,-,TGTGCCAGCAGTCTGGGGGGGGCGACGGCCGAAAAACTGTTTTTT,CASSLGGATAEKLFF
TRBD2,18,TRBJ2-3,TRBV27,-,TGTGCCAGCAGTTTAAGAGGGACTAGCGGGGGCCACACAGATACGCAGTATTTT,CASSLRGTSGGHTDTQYF
-,11,TRBJ2-5,TRBV2,-,TGTGCCAGCAGTGAACCGGGGACCCAGTACTTC,CASSEPGTQYF
TRBD1,14,TRBJ2-7,TRBV18,-,TGTGCCAGCTCACCCCGGGACAGCCAAGGGGAGCAGTACTTC,CASSPRDSQGEQYF
TRBD1,13,TRBJ1-2,TRBV6-5,-,TGTGCCACCCGACTCGGGACAGGGGACGGCTACACCTTC,CATRLGTGDGYTF
-,13,TRBJ1-3,TRBV28,-,TGTGCCAGCAGTCTCGACAACGGAAACACCATATATTTT,CASSLDNGNTIYF
-,18,TRBJ2-3,TRBV24-1,-,TGTGCCACCAGTGATCAAAAGGGACTCCTACGTAGCACAGATACGCAGTATTTT,CATSDQKGLLRSTDTQYF
-,16,TRBJ1-3,TRBV6-5,-,TGTGCCAGCAGTTACTCGGGGGGGACCGATGGAAACACCATATATTTT,CASSYSGGTDGNTIYF
TRBD1,15,TRBJ1-5,TRBV6-5,once,TGTGCCAGCAGGCTAACAGGGGGAGGCAATCAGCCCCAGCATTTT,CASRLTGGGNQPQHF
-,13,TRBJ2-3,TRBV5-4,-,TGTGCCAGCAGCTTAAGGGGGGCAGATACGCAGTATTTT,CASSLRGADTQYF
TRBD1,16,TRBJ1-1,TRBV4-2,-,TGTGCCAGCAGCCGAGACAGGGCCCGGGGGGACCCTGAAGCTTTCTTT,CASSRDRARGDPEAFF
-,21,TRBJ1-1,TRBV21-1,once,TGTGCCAGCAGCAAAGTACCGGGACAGGGGGACGGGAGGCCGAAGAACACTGAAGCTTTCTTT,CASSKVPGQGDGRPKNTEAFF
-,13,TRBJ1-6,TRBV27,-,TGTGCCAGCAGTTTCTCGGGGTACTCACCCCTCCACTTT,CASSFSGYSPLHF
TRBD1,16,TRBJ2-2,TRBV15,-,TGTGCCACCAGCACCCGGGACAGGGCCGTTGTCGGGGAGCTGTTTTTT,CATSTRDRAVVGELFF
TRBD2,17,TRBJ2-3,TRBV7-2,-,TGTGCCAGCAGCCCGCGGCCCACTAGCGGGATCACAGATACGCAGTATTTT,CASSPRPTSGITDTQYF
-,16,TRBJ1-6,TRBV7-9,-,TGTGCCAGCAGCTTGAGGGGCGGTGCAAATAATTCACCCCTCCACTTT,CASSLRGGANNSPLHF
-,14,TRBJ1-1,TRBV7-9,once,TGTGCCAGCAGCTTAGACTTGGAGAACACTGAAGCTTTCTTT,CASSLDLENTEAFF
-,20,TRBJ1-5,TRBV24-1,once,TGTGCCACCAGTGATTCCAATGACCCAGCCGAGGGGTATAGCAATCAGCCCCAGCATTTT,CATSDSNDPAEGYSNQPQHF
-,16,TRBJ1-3,TRBV13,-,TGTGCCAGCAGCTTAGGAGGGGCAGGGTTTGGAAACACCATATATTTT,CASSLGGAGFGNTIYF
-,17,TRBJ1-4,TRBV5-8,-,TGTGCCAGCAGCTTGGTCTGGACAGATGCAACTAATGAAAAACTGTTTTTT,CASSLVWTDATNEKLFF
-,15,TRBJ1-5,TRBV27,-,TGTGCCAGCAGTTTATTCGTCGGAGCGAATCAGCCCCAGCATTTT,CASSLFVGANQPQHF
-,11,TRBJ2-7,TRBV10-3,-,TGTGCCATAGGGGCGGGCTACGAGCAGTACTTC,CAIGAGYEQYF
-,19,TRBJ1-6,TRBV21-1,-,TGTGCCAGCAGCAAAGTTGGGGACAGGGTCCTGTATGGGAATTCACCCCTCCACTTT,CASSKVGDRVLYGNSPLHF
-,14,TRBJ2-7,TRBV6-1,once,TGTGCCAGCAGTGACGGGGGCGCACGGTACGAGCAGTACTTC,CASSDGGARYEQYF
-,12,TRBJ2-5,TRBV29-1,-,TGCAGCGTAGCAGGGGCCCAAGAGACCCAGTACTTC,CSVAGAQETQYF
-,13,TRBJ1-2,TRBV6-5,-,TGTGCCAGCAAATGGGGCAGGGTCGACGGCTACACCTTC,CASKWGRVDGYTF
-,13,TRBJ1-6,TRBV7-2,-,TGTGCCAGCAGCTTAGCGTGGAATTCACCCCTCCACTTT,CASSLAWNSPLHF
TRBD2,15,TRBJ2-4,TRBV27,-,TGTGCCAGCAGTTCGGGACTAGCGGGGACAAACATTCAGTACTTC,CASSSGLAGTNIQYF
TRBD2,15,TRBJ2-1,TRBV19,-,TGTGCCAGTAGTTTGATGGGCGGGAGAAACAATGAGCAGTTCTTC,CASSLMGGRNNEQFF
-,18,TRBJ2-5,TRBV15,-,TGTGCCACCAGCAGAGATTGGGTTCGGACAGCAACACAAGAGACCCAGTACTTC,CATSRDWVRTATQETQYF
-,18,TRBJ2-2,TRBV5-5,-,TGTGCCAGCAGCTTGTATTACAGGACGCGTCAAAGCGGTAGGGAGCTGTTTTTT,CASSLYYRTRQSGRELFF
-,12,TRBJ1-5,TRBV28,-,TGTGCCAGCACCCTACTGAATCAGCCCCAGCATTTT,CASTLLNQPQHF
TRBD1,16,TRBJ2-7,TRBV28,-,TGTGCCAGCAGTTTTTTACCGGGACAGTTTAGCCACGAGCAGTACTTC,CASSFLPGQFSHEQYF
-,14,TRBJ2-7,TRBV9,-,TGTGCCAGCAGTGAAACATCCGGTGGTTACGAGCAGTACTTC,CASSETSGGYEQYF
TRBD2,17,TRBJ2-5,TRBV4-2,-,TGTGCCAGCAGCCAAGGAGGAGGTAGGGCGGGGGAAGGGACCCAGTACTTC,CASSQGGGRAGEGTQYF
TRBD2,15,TRBJ2-7,TRBV7-6,few,TGTGCCAGCAGCTTAGGTGGGGGGGTACTGTACGAGCAGTACTTC,CASSLGGGVLYEQYF
-,13,TRBJ2-7,TRBV19,-,TGTGCCAGTAGTTACAGGGTGTCCTACGAGCAGTACTTC,CASSYRVSYEQYF
-,14,TRBJ2-3,TRBV19,-,TGTGCCAGTAGTATAGTCCAGGGCCCAGATACGCAGTATTTT,CASSIVQGPDTQYF
-,13,TRBJ1-1,TRBV6-5,-,TGTGCCAGCACCTTACAGGGTAGCACTGAAGCTTTCTTT,CASTLQGSTEAFF
-,15,TRBJ2-5,TRBV4-1,-,TGCGCCAGCAGCCAAGTGTCTCTGGGGGGAGAGACCCAGTACTTC,CASSQVSLGGETQYF
TRBD2,15,TRBJ2-5,TRBV7-2,-,TGTGCCAGCAGCTTAAGTAGCGGGGGGGCGGAGACCCAGTACTTC,CASSLSSGGAETQYF
-,12,TRBJ1-1,TRBV5-6,-,TGTGCCAGCAGCCCAGGGGTCGGAGAGGCTTTCTTT,CASSPGVGEAFF
-,14,TRBJ1-5,TRBV5-1,-,TGCGCCAGCAGCTTGGGCGGGATCTCCCAGCCCCAGCATTTT,CASSLGGISQPQHF
TRBD2,16,TRBJ2-5,TRBV15,-,TGTGCCACCAGCAATTTTCAAGGCCTAGCGGAAGAGACCCAGTACTTC,CATSNFQGLAEETQYF